The 25 T cell receptor beta chains below come from one sample, sequenced in a study of T-cell reconstitution after alpha-beta-depleted transplantation in children. The library targeted TCRbeta and was prepared with unique molecular identifiers. MiXCR, run by TCRdb on the PCR reads, gives a single entry per CDR3 protein. The sample records 97,000 or so distinct CDR3 sequences, 7% to 8% being singletons. The sequencing used PBMCs, collected before TCRalphabeta/CD19-depleted stem cell transplant. These receptors originate from a boy between 2 and 10 years old with acute lymphoblastic leukemia, due to receive a stem cell transplant.

This clonotype was observed at least ten times. V usage is TRBV2 and J usage is TRBJ2-4; D gene uncertain. V dropped 2 bases and J dropped 0 bases, with 5 bases sitting between them. The CDR3 is 14 residues long. Germline V gene lookup returns CDR1 SNHLY and CDR2 FYNNEI. The DNA of the CDR3 is TGTGCCAGCAGTGAACGATTAGCCAAAAACATTCAGTACTTC. This encodes CASSERLAKNIQYF. Drawing the rest from reference TRBV2 and TRBJ2-4, the complete variable domain is EPEVTQTPSHQVTQMGQEVILRCVPISNHLYFYWYRQILGQKVEFLVSFYNNEISEKSEIFDDQFSVERPDGSNFTLKIRSTKLEDSAMYFCASSERLAKNIQYFGAGTRLSVL.

At least ten counts were recorded for this clonotype. The V call is TRBV5-1, the J call TRBJ2-4; 7 nucleotides match TRBD2. The CDR3 totals 15 residues. Germline CDR1 SGHRS, CDR2 YFSETQ. Germline trimming cut 4 bases from V and 5 bases from J; bases unmatched to any gene: 9. CDR3 sequence: CASSQNGLDENIQYF. The CDR3 DNA sequence: TGCGCCAGCAGCCAAAACGGACTAGATGAAAACATTCAGTACTTC.

This clonotype has a count of ten or more. The rearrangement uses TRBV28 and TRBJ1-1; maybe TRBD1 (6 bases). The V gene's germline CDR1 is MDHEN and CDR2 SYDVKM. This CDR3 spans 13 amino acids. Trimming took off 7 bases at V and 2 bases at J, with 11 bases between the two ends. CDR3 nucleotide sequence: TGTGCCAGCAATCAACAGGGAAACACTGAAGCTTTCTTT. Its translation is CASNQQGNTEAFF.

This clonotype was seen repeatedly, ten times or more. The chain combines TRBV7-6 with TRBJ1-6; no firm D call. The CDR3 contains 14 residues. Germline CDR1 is SGHVS and CDR2 is FNYEAQ. V was trimmed by 5 bases and J by 9 bases, leaving 14 bases between them. The CDR3 spells CASSREGEGSPLHF. CDR3 bases: TGTGCCAGCAGCCGCGAGGGCGAAGGTTCACCCCTCCACTTT.

This clonotype was counted many times. The rearrangement links TRBV18 to TRBJ1-1; unclear D gene. The CDR3 spans 13 residues. With 3 bases removed from V and 5 bases from J, the gap between germline ends came to 10 bases. Germline V gives CDR1 KGHSH, CDR2 LQKENI. For the CDR3, the DNA is TGTGCCAGCTCACCGACCGTGCAGACTGAAGCTTTCTTT. Translation gives CASSPTVQTEAFF.

In its sample, this clonotype was seen many times. The chain joins TRBV14 to TRBJ2-1, with 7 positions matching TRBD1. V trimming: 4 bases; J trimming: 10 bases; junction bases outside the gene matches: 4. The germline gives CDR1 SGHDN, CDR2 FVKESK. CDR3 length: 12 residues. The CDR3 reads CASSRGGGEQFF. Written as DNA, the CDR3 is TGTGCCAGCAGCCGAGGGGGCGGAGAGCAGTTCTTC.

This clonotype was seen at least ten times. V is TRBV4-2 and J is TRBJ2-1; a possible D gene is TRBD2 (7 bases). The germline V gene has CDR1 LGHNA and CDR2 YNFKEQ. There are 12 residues in the CDR3. V dropped 0 bases and J dropped 15 bases, with 12 bases sitting between them. The CDR3 DNA reads TGTGCCAGCAGCCAAGATGGGGGGGCGGGGTTCTTC. Translated, it gives CASSQDGGAGFF.

This clonotype was counted between two and nine times. V is TRBV19 and J is TRBJ1-2; D unclear. The germline gives CDR1 LNHDA, CDR2 SQIVND (reference sequence). The length of the CDR3 is 12 residues. This chain's CDR3 is CAIGGVNYGYTF. The CDR3 nucleotides read TGTGCTATCGGCGGAGTTAACTATGGCTACACCTTC.

This chain connects TRBV5-8 to TRBJ2-1, with D possibly being TRBD1 or TRBD2 (5 bases each). The V gene lost 6 bases and the J gene lost 5 bases, with 12 bases spanning the gap. CDR3 length: 13 residues. Germline V gene sequence: CDR1 SGHTS, CDR2 YDEGEE. CDR3 region: CASTGDPHNEQFF. CDR3 DNA sequence: TGTGCCAGCACCGGGGACCCACACAATGAGCAGTTCTTC.

This clonotype was counted many times. V is TRBV28 and J is TRBJ2-1, with D possibly being TRBD1 (6 bases). Germline values: CDR1 MDHEN, CDR2 SYDVKM. The CDR3 has 14 amino acids. Trimming cost V 8 bases and J 7 bases, with 18 bases left between them. The CDR3 spells CASLTGGAWNEQFF. Written as DNA, the CDR3 is TGTGCCAGCCTGACTGGGGGCGCGTGGAATGAGCAGTTCTTC. The complete variable domain, with remaining parts taken from reference TRBV28 and TRBJ2-1, reads DVKVTQSSRYLVKRTGEKVFLECVQDMDHENMFWYRQDPGLGLRLIYFSYDVKMKEKGDIPEGYSVSREKKERFSLILESASTNQTSMYLCASLTGGAWNEQFFGPGTRLTVL.

This clonotype was detected many times. This sequence joins TRBV20-1 and TRBJ2-5; D is possibly TRBD2 (5 bases). Germline V gene sequence: CDR1 DFQATT, CDR2 SNEGSKA (reference sequence). V dropped 0 bases and J dropped 2 bases, with 10 bases sitting between them. The length of the CDR3 is 14 residues. The CDR3 DNA sequence: TGCAGTGCTAGAGACGGGAATCTACAAGAGACCCAGTACTTC. Amino acid sequence: CSARDGNLQETQYF.

This clonotype was seen many times. V is TRBV5-5 and J is TRBJ2-1; D unresolved. CDR3 length: 15 residues. Trimming stripped 5 bases from V and 0 bases from J, with 12 bases between. CDR1 SGHKS and CDR2 YYEKEE come from the germline V gene (reference sequence). CDR3 sequence: CASSDQVSSYNEQFF. The CDR3 DNA is TGTGCCAGCAGTGATCAGGTCAGCTCCTACAATGAGCAGTTCTTC.

Only a few counts were recorded for this clonotype. The J gene is TRBJ1-2, the V gene TRBV9; 7 bases fit TRBD1. The CDR3 has 15 residues. The junction had 6 bases not matched to a gene; V was cut back by 4 bases and J by 0 bases. The germline V gene has CDR1 SGDLS and CDR2 YYNGEE. The CDR3 spells CASSLGGLANYGYTF. CDR3 DNA: TGTGCCAGCAGCTTAGGGGGCCTAGCTAACTATGGCTACACCTTC. The complete variable domain, with remaining parts taken from reference TRBV9 and TRBJ1-2, reads DSGVTQTPKHLITATGQRVTLRCSPRSGDLSVYWYQQSLDQGLQFLIQYYNGEERAKGNILERFSAQQFPDLHSELNLSSLELGDSALYFCASSLGGLANYGYTFGSGTRLTVV.

This clonotype was counted a few times. The chain links TRBV12-3 or TRBV12-4 to TRBJ2-7; 8 bases are a match to TRBD1. The J segment lost 7 bases and the V segment lost 8 bases, leaving 7 bases of the junction unmatched. This CDR3 is 12 amino acids long. CDR3 sequence (DNA): TGTGCCAGCTCCCAGGGGGCACCTGAGCAGTACTTC. Residues: CASSQGAPEQYF.

This clonotype was counted ten times or more. This sequence joins TRBV5-5 and TRBJ1-4, with D hard to call. The CDR3 has 14 amino acids. The germline V gene has CDR1 SGHKS and CDR2 YYEKEE (reference sequence). Trimming left V 3 bases short and J 8 bases short, with 14 bases between. The CDR3 DNA is TGTGCCAGCAGCTCTGCGGAGGAAGGGGAAAAACTGTTTTTT. Amino acid sequence: CASSSAEEGEKLFF.

This clonotype was recorded many times. The J gene is TRBJ2-7, the V gene TRBV5-6; no firm D call. The CDR3 spans 13 residues. Trimming removed 1 base at V and 2 bases at J, with 7 bases between. The germline CDR1 and CDR2 sequences are SGHDT and YYEEEE. In DNA form, the CDR3 reads TGTGCCAGCAGCTTGTGGGCCGCCTACGAGCAGTACTTC. Amino acid sequence: CASSLWAAYEQYF. The full variable domain, with the rest looked up from reference TRBV5-6 and TRBJ2-7, is DAGVTQSPTHLIKTRGQQVTLRCSPKSGHDTVSWYQQALGQGPQFIFQYYEEEERQRGNFPDRFSGHQFPNYSSELNVNALLLGDSALYLCASSLWAAYEQYFGPGTRLTVT.

The sample holds many counts of this clonotype. The chain couples TRBV12-3 or TRBV12-4 to TRBJ2-1, with 8 nucleotides matching TRBD2. V lost 4 bases and J lost 7; bases outside the gene matches: 6. CDR3 length: 14 residues. CDR3 sequence reads: CASSWSGGLNEQFF. The CDR3 DNA reads as TGTGCCAGCAGTTGGTCGGGGGGGCTAAATGAGCAGTTCTTC.

Note on this clonotype: A clone one base away is much larger, so this may be a read error. The rearrangement joins TRBV6-2 or TRBV6-3 to TRBJ2-3; TRBD2 agrees at 8 bases. The CDR3 is 17 residues long. Germline values: CDR1 MNHEY, CDR2 SVGEGT. DNA of the CDR3: TGTGCCAGCAGTTACCCTTTAGCGGGACGTCGTGTAGATACGCACTATTTT. It yields the protein CASSYPLAGRRVDTHYF.

In this sample, this clonotype turned up many times. V and J are TRBV7-2 and TRBJ2-2; no definite D call. The V gene's germline CDR1 is SGHTA and CDR2 FQGNSA. The CDR3 runs to 14 residues. V was cut by 1 base and J by 4 bases, with 7 bases left in between. CDR3 amino acids: CASSLGTATGELFF. The CDR3 bases are TGTGCCAGCAGCTTAGGGACGGCCACCGGGGAGCTGTTTTTT.

This clonotype was seen more than once but under ten times. This rearrangement joins TRBV20-1 to TRBJ2-7; TRBD2 matches 9 bases. The CDR3 has 14 amino acids. With V trimmed by 6 bases and J by 1 base, 7 bases remained unmatched. The germline gives CDR1 DFQATT, CDR2 SNEGSKA (reference sequence). CDR3 amino acids: CSAPTSGWSYEQYF. The CDR3 bases are TGCAGTGCGCCCACTAGCGGGTGGTCCTACGAGCAGTACTTC.

This clonotype appeared a few times. V and J are TRBV7-2 and TRBJ2-3; D unresolved. The CDR3 covers 12 residues. The germline V and J ends were trimmed by 5 bases and 3 bases, with 6 bases remaining between them. CDR1 and CDR2 (germline): SGHTA, FQGNSA. Here the CDR3 reads CASSLQTDTQYF. For the CDR3, the DNA is TGTGCCAGCAGCCTGCAAACAGATACGCAGTATTTT.

This clonotype was recorded a few times. The chain combines TRBV18 with TRBJ2-1; 10 bases agree with TRBD2. The CDR3 is 19 amino acids. J lost 4 bases, V lost 3 bases, and 15 bases had no gene match. The germline V gene has CDR1 KGHSH and CDR2 LQKENI. CDR3 region: CASSPTTLLAGALYNEQFF. CDR3 coding DNA: TGTGCCAGCTCACCCACCACCCTCCTAGCGGGGGCCTTGTACAATGAGCAGTTCTTC.

This clonotype has a count of ten or more. The rearrangement uses TRBV2 and TRBJ1-2; tentative D call: TRBD1 (6 bases). With 6 bases removed from V and 4 bases from J, the gap between germline ends came to 15 bases. The CDR3 is 14 amino acids. Germline V gene data show CDR1 as SNHLY and CDR2 as FYNNEI. The CDR3 DNA sequence: TGTGCCAGCAGGGCGGACAGTGGGAGCTATGGCTACACCTTC. This gives the protein CASRADSGSYGYTF.

This clonotype was observed a few times. The V gene is TRBV27, the J gene TRBJ2-2; D may be TRBD1 (7 bases). With 3 bases removed from V and 5 bases from J, the gap between germline ends came to 16 bases. CDR1 MNHEY and CDR2 SMNVEV come from the germline V gene (reference sequence). This CDR3 has 16 amino acids. The CDR3 sequence: CASSFRWTGGTGELFF. In nucleotides, the CDR3 is TGTGCCAGCAGTTTTAGGTGGACAGGAGGGACCGGGGAGCTGTTTTTT.

The chain couples TRBV12-3 or TRBV12-4 to TRBJ1-2, with TRBD1 matching 11 bases. With 3 bases clipped from V and 2 bases from J, the junction kept 5 bases outside the gene matches. The CDR3 loop spans 16 amino acids. The DNA for the CDR3 is TGTGCCAGCAGTTTGGGGGACAGGGGGGGAAACTATGGCTACACCTTC. Protein sequence: CASSLGDRGGNYGYTF.